Sequencing of this T cell receptor (beta chain) was carried out in a study of regulatory T cells in long-lasting Graves disease. Background on the study: Antithyroid drugs had been given to newly diagnosed Graves' patients for under 3 months.

Regarding time point: newly diagnosed GD, antithyroid drugs for less than 3 months. The TCR library used RNA extracted from PBMCs. This clonotype was recorded at least ten times. No antigen is known for it. CDR1 is MNHEY, CDR2 SMNVEV, per germline (reference sequence). Trimming cost V 3 bases and J 4 bases; bases outside gene matches: 5. The CDR3 runs 15 residues. Arm-PCR of CDR3 regions and iRepertoire HTBI primers were the basis on which TCR beta libraries were built. TCRdb reprocessed the multiplex PCR reads via MiXCR and lists one record per CDR3 protein. The data show 380,000 or so distinct CDR3 sequences, around 15% seen once. Study-wide findings and caveats: Accuracy may have suffered from the small sample size.

In addition, the sample was reused for a study of T cells in Graves' hyperthyroidism and ophthalmopathy. This second report adds: The HTBI primer set was used in a first-round RT-PCR of the TCR CDR3. Blood also showed most of the thyroid clonotypes that were expanded above 0.001.

Sequencing used peripheral blood mononuclear cells (PBMCs), obtained at new diagnosis, from a patient treated with antithyroid drugs. J is TRBJ2-1 and V is TRBV27; 8 bases map to TRBD2. This TCR was recovered from a woman in her late teens or twenties with Graves disease. DNA for the CDR3: TGTGCCAGCAGTTTTGCGGGGGGCCAATACAATGAGCAGTTCTTC. Translated, it gives CASSFAGGQYNEQFF.